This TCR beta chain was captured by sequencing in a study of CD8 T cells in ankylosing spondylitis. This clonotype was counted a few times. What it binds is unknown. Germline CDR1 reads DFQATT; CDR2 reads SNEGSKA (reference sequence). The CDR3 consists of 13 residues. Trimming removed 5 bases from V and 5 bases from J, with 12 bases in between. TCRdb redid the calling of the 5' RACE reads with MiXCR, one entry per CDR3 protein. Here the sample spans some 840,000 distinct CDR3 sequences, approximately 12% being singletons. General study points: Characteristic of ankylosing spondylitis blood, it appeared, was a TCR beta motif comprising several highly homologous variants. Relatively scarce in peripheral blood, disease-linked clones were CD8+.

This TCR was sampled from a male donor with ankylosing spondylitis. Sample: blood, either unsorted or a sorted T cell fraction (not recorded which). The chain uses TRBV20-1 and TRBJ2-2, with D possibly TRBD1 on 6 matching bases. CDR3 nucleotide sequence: TGCAGTGCTCCGGACAGAGGGACCGGGGAGCTGTTTTTT. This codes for CSAPDRGTGELFF.